This T cell receptor (beta chain) comes out of a study of T cell responses to AZD1222 COVID-19 vaccine. Points from the study as a whole: Females made up more of the donors, who were largely white British, and clonal diversity may have come out too low.

Trimming at V came to 6 bases and at J to 5 bases, leaving 10 bases not matched to a gene. Germline CDR1 SGHVS, CDR2 FQNEAQ. The CDR3 length is 16 residues. With regard to this clone: Its cognate antigen is unknown.

Clones were sequenced by immunoSEQ multiplex PCR, and TCRdb holds only the in-frame ones, with some missing. Of some 150,000 clones in the sample, roughly 90% were seen once. Sequenced material: peripheral blood, taken on day 0 of AZD1222 vaccination. This TCR came from an adult in good health. This chain links TRBV7-8 with TRBJ2-3, with 11 bases aligning to TRBD2. For the CDR3, the DNA is TGTGCCAGCAGTCCTATTCGACTAGCGGGGTTAGATACGCAGTATTTT. The encoded protein is CASSPIRLAGLDTQYF.